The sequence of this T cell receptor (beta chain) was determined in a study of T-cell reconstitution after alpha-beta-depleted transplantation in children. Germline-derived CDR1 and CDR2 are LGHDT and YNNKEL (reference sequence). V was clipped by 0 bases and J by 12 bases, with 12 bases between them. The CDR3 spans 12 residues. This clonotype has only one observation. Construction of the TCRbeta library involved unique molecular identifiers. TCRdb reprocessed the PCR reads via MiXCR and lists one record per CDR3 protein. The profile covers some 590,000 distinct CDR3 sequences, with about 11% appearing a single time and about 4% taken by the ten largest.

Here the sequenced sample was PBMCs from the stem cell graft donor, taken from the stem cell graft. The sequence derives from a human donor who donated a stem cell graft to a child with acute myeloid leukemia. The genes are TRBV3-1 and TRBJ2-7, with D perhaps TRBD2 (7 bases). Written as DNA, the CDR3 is TGTGCCAGCAGCCAAGATCTCGCGGGGGCGTACTTC. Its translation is CASSQDLAGAYF.